This T cell receptor beta chain is drawn from a study of beta chain features in type 1 diabetes. J was trimmed by 2 bases and V by 5 bases; bases with no gene match: 6. This CDR3 spans 14 amino acids. Germline V gene lookup returns CDR1 GTSNPN and CDR2 SVGIG (reference sequence). CD4+ naive, central memory, regulatory and stem cell-like memory subsets were isolated by sorting on CD45RO/CCR7/CD25/CD127/CD95/CD27. All of the isolated RNA was reverse transcribed, so expressed TCRB transcripts were sequenced. Repertoires were generated with immunoSEQ multiplex PCR, while TCRdb's copy carries only in-frame clones and drops some. The data contain approximately 380,000 clones, approximately 15% of them singletons.

The clonotype originates from a woman aged 18-29 years in good health. The rearrangement uses TRBV30 and TRBJ1-5; 7 bases match TRBD1. The sequencing sample was made of naive CD4+ T cells from blood. This chain's CDR3 is CAWSLTGGNQPQHF. The CDR3 nucleotides read TGTGCCTGGTCCCTCACAGGGGGCAATCAGCCCCAGCATTTT. Full variable domain (missing parts from reference TRBV30 and TRBJ1-5): SQTIHQWPATLVQPVGSPLSLECTVEGTSNPNLYWYRQAAGRGLQLLFYSVGIGQISSEVPQNLSASRPQDRQFILSSKKLLLSDSGFYLCAWSLTGGNQPQHFGDGTRLSIL.